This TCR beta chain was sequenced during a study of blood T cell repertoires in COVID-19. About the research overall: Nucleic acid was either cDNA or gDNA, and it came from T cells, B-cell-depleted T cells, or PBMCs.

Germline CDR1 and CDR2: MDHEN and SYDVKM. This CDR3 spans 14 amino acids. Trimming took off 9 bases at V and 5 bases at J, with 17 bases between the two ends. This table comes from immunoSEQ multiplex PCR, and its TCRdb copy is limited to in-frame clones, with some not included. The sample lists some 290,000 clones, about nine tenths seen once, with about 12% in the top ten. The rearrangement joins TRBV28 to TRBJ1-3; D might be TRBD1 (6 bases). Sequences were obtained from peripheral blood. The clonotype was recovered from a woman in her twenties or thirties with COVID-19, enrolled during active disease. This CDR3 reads CASVPQGTRNTIYF. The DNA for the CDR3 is TGTGCCAGTGTCCCACAGGGAACCCGAAACACCATATATTTT.